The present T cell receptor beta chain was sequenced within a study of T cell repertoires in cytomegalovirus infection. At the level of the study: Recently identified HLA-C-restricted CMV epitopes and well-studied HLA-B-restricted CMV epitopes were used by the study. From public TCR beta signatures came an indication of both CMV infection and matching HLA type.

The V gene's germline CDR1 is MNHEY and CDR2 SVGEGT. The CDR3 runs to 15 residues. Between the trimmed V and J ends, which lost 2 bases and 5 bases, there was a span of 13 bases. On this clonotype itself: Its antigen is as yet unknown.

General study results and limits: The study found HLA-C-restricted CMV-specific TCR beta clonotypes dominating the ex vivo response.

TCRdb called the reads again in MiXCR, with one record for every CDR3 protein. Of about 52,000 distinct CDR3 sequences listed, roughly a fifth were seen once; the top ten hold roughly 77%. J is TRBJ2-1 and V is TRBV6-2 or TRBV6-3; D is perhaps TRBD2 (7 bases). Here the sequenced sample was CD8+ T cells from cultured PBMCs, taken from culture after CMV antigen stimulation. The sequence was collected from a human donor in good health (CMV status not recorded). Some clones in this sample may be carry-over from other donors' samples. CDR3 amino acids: CASSYLGGADNEQFF. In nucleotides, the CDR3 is TGTGCCAGCAGTTACCTAGGGGGGGCGGACAATGAGCAGTTCTTC.